These T cell receptor beta chains were read from a single sample in a study of cytotoxic CD8 clonotypes in ibrutinib-treated CLL. Here immunoSEQ multiplex PCR was the method, and the copy in TCRdb shows in-frame clones only, minus some. The repertoire holds 40,000 or so clones, with roughly 70% as singletons. The sequencing here drew on PBMCs, taken at disease progression, from a patient treated with ibrutinib. These receptors came from a human donor with chronic lymphocytic leukemia. Both conserved end residues are part of each CDR3. The order of the fields is CDR3 DNA, CDR3 protein, J gene, V gene, clone size, D gene. D genes are given only for firm matches. The size field is filled for only some rows; it gives once, few, many or a size class.

TGTGCCAGCAGTTACACGGGACAGGCCCGCACAGATACGCAGTATTTT,CASSYTGQARTDTQYF,TRBJ2-3,TRBV6-6,NA,TRBD1
TGTGCCAGCAGTGACGGACAGGGCCCCATGAACACTGAAGCTTTCTTT,CASSDGQGPMNTEAFF,TRBJ1-1,TRBV6-1,NA,TRBD1
TGTGCCAGCAGTGAAAGCCCCCTTTCCGGGACTAGTTTT,CASSESPLSGTSF,TRBJ2-3,TRBV6-1,NA,TRBD2
TGTGCCAGCAGCTTAAGTGGGGGGTTCGGAAACACCATATATTTT,CASSLSGGFGNTIYF,TRBJ1-3,TRBV7-3,few,NA
TGTGCCAGCAGCTTAGAGTGGGGACCTTACGAGCAGTACTTC,CASSLEWGPYEQYF,TRBJ2-7,TRBV11-2,NA,NA
TGTGCCAGCAGCCAGTTGGGCAGCGCCTATGGCTACACCTTC,CASSQLGSAYGYTF,TRBJ1-2,TRBV7-9,NA,NA
TGTGCCAGCAGCCAGACTAGCACCGGGGAGCTGTTTTTT,CASSQTSTGELFF,TRBJ2-2,TRBV4-2,NA,NA
TGTGCCAGCAGTGAAGGGGACAACACTGAAGCTTTCTTT,CASSEGDNTEAFF,TRBJ1-1,TRBV6-4,NA,NA
TGTGCCAGCTCACTCGACAGGGGGTTGCTAGCGGGGCTCCAAGAGACCCAGTACTTC,CASSLDRGLLAGLQETQYF,TRBJ2-5,TRBV18,NA,NA
TGTGCCAGCAGCCCCAGGGTAGCTGGGGCCAACGTCCTGACTTTC,CASSPRVAGANVLTF,TRBJ2-6,TRBV7-6,once,NA
TGTGCCAGCACTATTACCGGGGAGCTGTTTTTT,CASTITGELFF,TRBJ2-2,TRBV6-6,NA,NA
TGCGCCAGCAGCCAAGAAGTTGGGTTAGCGGCCTCCTACAATGAGCAGTTCTTC,CASSQEVGLAASYNEQFF,TRBJ2-1,TRBV4-1,NA,NA
TGTGCCAGCAGGGGGCCAGATAACTATGGCTACACCTTC,CASRGPDNYGYTF,TRBJ1-2,TRBV5-4,NA,NA
TGCAGCGTTGCATGGGGGGGGGAAAAACTGTTTTTT,CSVAWGGEKLFF,TRBJ1-4,TRBV29-1,NA,NA
TGTGCCAGCAGTGAAGATACAGGGGGCGCCTATGGCTACACCTTC,CASSEDTGGAYGYTF,TRBJ1-2,TRBV6-1,few,TRBD1
TGTGCCAGCAGCTCCGGGACAGGGACCGAGCAGTACTTC,CASSSGTGTEQYF,TRBJ2-7,TRBV6-1,NA,TRBD1
TGTGCCAGCAGGACCCGGACCCTTAACATTCAGTACTTC,CASRTRTLNIQYF,TRBJ2-4,TRBV6-5,NA,NA
TGTGCCAGCAGCTTAGCGGGGTATAATTCACCCCTCCACTTT,CASSLAGYNSPLHF,TRBJ1-6,TRBV5-4,NA,NA
TGTGCCAGCAGCGCGCGATACGAGCAGTACTTC,CASSARYEQYF,TRBJ2-7,TRBV5-5,NA,NA
TGTGCCAGTAGTGTCCGGGAGTTCGCCGGGGAGCTGTTTTTT,CASSVREFAGELFF,TRBJ2-2,TRBV19,NA,NA
TGCAGTGCTCCCGGAGGGGGGGAGCTGTTTTTT,CSAPGGGELFF,TRBJ2-2,TRBV20-1,NA,NA
TGTGCCAGCAGCGTACCGTCAGGGGGTCACCTTGGCTACACCTTC,CASSVPSGGHLGYTF,TRBJ1-2,TRBV9,NA,TRBD1
TGTGCCAGCAGCTTATTTCAGGAACCAGCTGAAGCTTTCTTT,CASSLFQEPAEAFF,TRBJ1-1,TRBV7-9,NA,NA
TGTGCCAGCAGCTTAGAGGGGTTCTATGGCTACACCTTC,CASSLEGFYGYTF,TRBJ1-2,TRBV7-9,few,NA
TGTGCCAGCAGTTTGGGACCTGGGGCCAACGTCCTGACTTTC,CASSLGPGANVLTF,TRBJ2-6,TRBV28,NA,NA
TGTGCCAGCAGCTGGGACCTTACCTACAATGAGCAGTTCTTC,CASSWDLTYNEQFF,TRBJ2-1,TRBV6-1,once,NA
TGTGCCAGCAGCTTAGGACTAGCAGAGGACAATGAGCAGTTCTTC,CASSLGLAEDNEQFF,TRBJ2-1,TRBV7-3,NA,TRBD2
TGTGCCAGCCACTGGGGGGGAACGAACACCGGGGAGCTGTTTTTT,CASHWGGTNTGELFF,TRBJ2-2,TRBV18,NA,TRBD2
TGTGCCAGCAGTGAGACTAGCGGGATAGGGGAGCAGTACTTC,CASSETSGIGEQYF,TRBJ2-7,TRBV2,few,TRBD2
TGCGCCAGCAGCCGAGCAGCGGGTTACGAGCAGTACTTC,CASSRAAGYEQYF,TRBJ2-7,TRBV10-1,NA,NA
TGTGCCAGCAGCCAGGCAGAGCGGGGGGAGGAGTTCTTC,CASSQAERGEEFF,TRBJ2-1,TRBV4-2,NA,TRBD2
TGCGCCAGCAGAAACAGGGGCCTGAGCGCCCAGTACTTC,CASRNRGLSAQYF,TRBJ2-5,TRBV23-1,once,TRBD1
TGTGCCAGCAGCTTATCTTTAGGGAGGGCCTCATGGTTCGAGCAGTACTTC,CASSLSLGRASWFEQYF,TRBJ2-7,TRBV7-8,few,TRBD2
TGTGCCAGCAGCCCCACTAGCGACCTTTACGAGCAGTACTTC,CASSPTSDLYEQYF,TRBJ2-7,TRBV6-6,NA,TRBD2
TGTGCTAGCAGCTCAGGACTAGCGGGGTCCACAGATACGCAGTATTTT,CASSSGLAGSTDTQYF,TRBJ2-3,TRBV7-7,NA,TRBD2
TGCGCCAGCAGCCCACGGTGGGGGGAACCCTACAATGAGCAGTTCTTC,CASSPRWGEPYNEQFF,TRBJ2-1,TRBV4-1,NA,NA
TGTGCTAGCAGCTTAGCGGGCAACCACCAAGAGACCCAGTACTTC,CASSLAGNHQETQYF,TRBJ2-5,TRBV7-7,once,TRBD2
TGTGCCAGCCTGCTAGGGGAGGGCTATGGCTACACCTTC,CASLLGEGYGYTF,TRBJ1-2,TRBV5-6,NA,NA
TGTGCCAGCAGCGTAGTAGAGGGAGGGCCTCAGTACTTC,CASSVVEGGPQYF,TRBJ2-7,TRBV9,NA,TRBD2
TGTGCCAGCAGCTTATCAGGGACGGAAGCTTTCTTT,CASSLSGTEAFF,TRBJ1-1,TRBV7-6,NA,NA
TGTGCCAGCAGCTCCTACTTGAACACTGAAGCTTTCTTT,CASSSYLNTEAFF,TRBJ1-1,TRBV7-9,NA,NA
TGTGCCAGCAGGGCGTCCGGGACAGTATTCTATGGCTACACCTTC,CASRASGTVFYGYTF,TRBJ1-2,TRBV6-5,NA,TRBD1
TGTGCCAGCAGCGTAGGGGGCAGGCCTGGAGAGACCCAGTACTTC,CASSVGGRPGETQYF,TRBJ2-5,TRBV9,NA,NA
TGTGCCAGTAGTATAGTGGGGGTCGGGACAGGGGCTTACAATGAGCAGTTCTTC,CASSIVGVGTGAYNEQFF,TRBJ2-1,TRBV19,NA,TRBD1
TGTGCCAGCGGTTTTGAGAGCACAGATACGCAGTATTTT,CASGFESTDTQYF,TRBJ2-3,TRBV28,few,NA
TGTGCTAGTGTAGTTAACCCGGAAGCTTTCTTT,CASVVNPEAFF,TRBJ1-1,TRBV12-5,NA,NA
TGTGCCAGTAACGGACAGGTCTTGGCGCCCACTGAAGCTTTCTTT,CASNGQVLAPTEAFF,TRBJ1-1,TRBV19,NA,TRBD1
TGTGCCAGCAGCCCGACGACCGCTAGCACAGATACGCAGTATTTT,CASSPTTASTDTQYF,TRBJ2-3,TRBV13,NA,NA
TGTGCCAGCAGCAAATTTCGGGGTGGCAATCAGCCCCAGCATTTT,CASSKFRGGNQPQHF,TRBJ1-5,TRBV21-1,NA,NA
TGCGCCAGCAGCCAAGATGGCTGGGGCTATGAAAACACCATATATTTT,CASSQDGWGYENTIYF,TRBJ1-3,TRBV4-1,few,NA
TGCGCCAGCAGTGAATGGGACCTCGGGACTGAAGCTTTCTTT,CASSEWDLGTEAFF,TRBJ1-1,TRBV10-2,NA,NA
TGTGCCAGCAGTGAGGCGTCAGGGAATCAGCCCCAGCATTTT,CASSEASGNQPQHF,TRBJ1-5,TRBV2,NA,NA
TGTGCCAGCAGTGAAGGGGGGCGGGAGACCCAGTACTTC,CASSEGGRETQYF,TRBJ2-5,TRBV2,few,NA